Presented here are 7 T cell receptor beta chains from one specimen sequenced in a study of blood T cell repertoires in COVID-19 (dated by TCRdb to about 2020). The library was generated by the immunoSEQ multiplex PCR assay. As stored in TCRdb, this immuneACCESS dataset retains in-frame rearrangements with V and J assigned. A fraction of the clones does not appear; measured against another copy, unresolved V genes explain less than half of the discrepancy, and the remainder lacks a known reason. This sample is represented by 200,000 to 250,000 clones; 70% to 90% of them were singletons. The top ten clones comprise around 3.5% of the sample. Sequenced input: PBMCs or T cells enriched from blood (not recorded which). The receptors stem from a woman aged 40-49 years with acute COVID-19.

This clone was seen only once. The chain uses TRBV7-3 and TRBJ2-1; 7 positions agree with TRBD1. This CDR3 spans 13 amino acids. The germline CDR1 and CDR2 sequences are SGHTA and FQGTGA. Germline trimming cut 5 bases from V and 7 bases from J; bases unmatched to any gene: 5. CDR3 sequence reads: CASSLNRGNEQFF. Here the CDR3 DNA reads TGTGCCAGCAGCCTAAACAGGGGAAATGAGCAGTTCTTC.

The rearrangement joins TRBV6-5 to TRBJ1-1, with TRBD1 matching 10 bases. The CDR3 consists of 14 residues. The germline gives CDR1 MNHEY, CDR2 SVGAGI. With 8 bases clipped from V and 1 base from J, the junction kept 4 bases outside the gene matches. CDR3 bases: TGTGCCAGCGGTAGACAGGGGGCGAACACTGAAGCTTTCTTT. The encoded protein is CASGRQGANTEAFF.

Details on this clone: Other DNA sequences in this specimen translate into the identical CDR3. This rearrangement joins TRBV5-1 to TRBJ1-1; D call uncertain. Germline CDR1 and CDR2: SGHRS and YFSETQ. CDR3 length: 11 residues. V lost 0 bases to trimming and J lost 8 bases, with 5 bases between them. CDR3 loop: CASSLGAEAFF. In nucleotides, the CDR3 is TGCGCCAGCAGCTTGGGAGCGGAAGCTTTCTTT.

This clone occurred many times. V and J are TRBV6-5 and TRBJ2-7, with a possible D match to TRBD1 (6 bases). Germline V gene data show CDR1 as MNHEY and CDR2 as SVGAGI. V was trimmed by 5 bases and J by 5 bases, leaving 16 bases between them. CDR3 length equals 14 residues. The CDR3 region is CASSRPGTNHEQYV. In nucleotides, the CDR3 is TGTGCCAGCAGTCGCCCCGGGACAAATCACGAGCAGTACGTC.

The rearrangement links TRBV6-5 to TRBJ1-1, with 9 bases matching TRBD1. Germline V gene data show CDR1 as MNHEY and CDR2 as SVGAGI. The ends lost 2 bases at V and 7 bases at J; junction bases unmatched: 11. The CDR3 totals 16 residues. CDR3 amino acids: CASSYGGYRTGVEAFF. DNA of the CDR3: TGTGCCAGCAGTTACGGGGGGTACCGGACAGGGGTTGAAGCTTTCTTT.

As to this clone: Other DNA sequences of this sample code for an identical CDR3. The gene calls are TRBV12-3 or TRBV12-4 and TRBJ1-6; unclear D gene. V lost 3 bases and J 8 bases, leaving 5 bases between the germline ends. CDR3 length equals 12 residues. The DNA for the CDR3 is TGTGCCAGCAGTTTCTCTGATTCACCCCTCCACTTT. Encoded protein: CASSFSDSPLHF.

V is TRBV5-8 and J is TRBJ2-1, with 8 bases identical to TRBD2. The V gene's germline CDR1 is SGHTS and CDR2 YDEGEE. This CDR3 spans 13 amino acids. The junction had 5 bases not matched to a gene; V was cut back by 0 bases and J by 12 bases. CDR3 in DNA: TGTGCCAGCAGCTTGGCGGGAGGGGCCGTGCAGTTCTTC. It yields the protein CASSLAGGAVQFF.